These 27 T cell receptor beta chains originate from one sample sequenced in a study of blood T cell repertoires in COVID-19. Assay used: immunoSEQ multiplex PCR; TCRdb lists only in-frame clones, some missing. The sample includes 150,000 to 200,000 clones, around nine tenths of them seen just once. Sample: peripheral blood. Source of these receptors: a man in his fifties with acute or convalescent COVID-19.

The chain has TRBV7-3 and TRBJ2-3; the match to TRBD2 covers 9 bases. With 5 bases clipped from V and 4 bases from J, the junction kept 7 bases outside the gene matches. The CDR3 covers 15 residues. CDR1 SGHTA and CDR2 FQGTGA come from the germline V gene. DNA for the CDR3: TGTGCCAGCAGCAGTAGCGGGAGCGGGGCAGATACGCAGTATTTT. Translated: CASSSSGSGADTQYF. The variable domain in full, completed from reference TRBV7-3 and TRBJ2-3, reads GAGVSQTPSNKVTEKGKYVELRCDPISGHTALYWYRQSLGQGPEFLIYFQGTGAADDSGLPNDRFFAVRPEGSVSTLKIQRTERGDSAVYLCASSSSGSGADTQYFGPGTRLTVL.

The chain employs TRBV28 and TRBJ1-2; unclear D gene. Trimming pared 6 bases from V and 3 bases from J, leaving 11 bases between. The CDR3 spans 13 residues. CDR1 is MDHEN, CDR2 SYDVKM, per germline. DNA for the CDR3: TGTGCCAGCAGATCGGCGCAGGACTATGGCTACACCTTC. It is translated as CASRSAQDYGYTF.

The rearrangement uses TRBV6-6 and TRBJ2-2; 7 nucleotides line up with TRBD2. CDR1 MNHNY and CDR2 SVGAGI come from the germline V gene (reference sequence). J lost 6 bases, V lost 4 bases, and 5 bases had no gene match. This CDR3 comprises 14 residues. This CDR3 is CASSSGGLAGELFF. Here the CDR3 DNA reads TGTGCCAGCAGTTCGGGGGGACTCGCCGGGGAGCTGTTTTTT.

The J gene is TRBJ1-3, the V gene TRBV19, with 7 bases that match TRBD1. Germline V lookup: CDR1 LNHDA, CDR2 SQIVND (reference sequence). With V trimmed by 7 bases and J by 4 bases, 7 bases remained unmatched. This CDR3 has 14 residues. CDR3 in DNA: TGTGCCAGTATCAGCAGGGGGGCAGGAAACACCATATATTTT. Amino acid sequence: CASISRGAGNTIYF.

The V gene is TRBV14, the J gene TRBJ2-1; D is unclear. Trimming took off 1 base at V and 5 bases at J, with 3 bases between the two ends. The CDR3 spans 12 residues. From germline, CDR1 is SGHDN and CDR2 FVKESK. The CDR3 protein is CASSQGHNEQFF. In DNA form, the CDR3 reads TGTGCCAGCAGCCAAGGGCACAATGAGCAGTTCTTC.

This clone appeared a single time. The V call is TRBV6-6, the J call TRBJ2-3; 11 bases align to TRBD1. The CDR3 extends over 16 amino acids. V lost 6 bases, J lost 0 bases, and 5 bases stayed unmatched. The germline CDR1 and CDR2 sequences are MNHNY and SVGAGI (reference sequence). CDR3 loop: CASRSGTGGSTDTQYF. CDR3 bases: TGTGCCAGCAGGTCCGGGACAGGGGGAAGCACAGATACGCAGTATTTT.

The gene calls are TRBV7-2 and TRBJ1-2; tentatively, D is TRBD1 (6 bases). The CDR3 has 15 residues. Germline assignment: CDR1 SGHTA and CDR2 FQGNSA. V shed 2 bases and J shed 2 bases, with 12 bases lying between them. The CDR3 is CASSLRGAGNYGYTF. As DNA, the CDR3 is TGTGCCAGCAGCTTACGGGGGGCAGGGAACTATGGCTACACCTTC.

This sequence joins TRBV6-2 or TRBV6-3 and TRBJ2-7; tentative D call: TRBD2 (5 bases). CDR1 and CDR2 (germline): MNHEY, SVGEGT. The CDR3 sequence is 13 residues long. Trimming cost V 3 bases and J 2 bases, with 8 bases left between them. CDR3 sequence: CASSYRGAYEQYV. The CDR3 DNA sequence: TGTGCCAGCAGTTATCGGGGTGCCTACGAGCAGTACGTC.

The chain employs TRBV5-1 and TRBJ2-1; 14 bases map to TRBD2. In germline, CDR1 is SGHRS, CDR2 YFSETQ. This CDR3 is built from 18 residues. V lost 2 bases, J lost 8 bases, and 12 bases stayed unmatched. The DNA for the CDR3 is TGCGCCAGCAGCTTTGGTTTGGGACTAGCGGGAGAAGGCTATGAGCAGTTCTTC. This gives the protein CASSFGLGLAGEGYEQFF.

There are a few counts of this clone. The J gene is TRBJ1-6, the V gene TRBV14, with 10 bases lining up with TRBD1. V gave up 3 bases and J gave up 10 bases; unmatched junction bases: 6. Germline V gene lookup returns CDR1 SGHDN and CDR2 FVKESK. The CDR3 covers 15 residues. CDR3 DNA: TGTGCCAGCAGCCACGGACAGGGGGTGCAATCACCCCTCCACTTT. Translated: CASSHGQGVQSPLHF. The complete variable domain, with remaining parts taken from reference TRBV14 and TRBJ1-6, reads EAGVTQFPSHSVIEKGQTVTLRCDPISGHDNLYWYRRVMGKEIKFLLHFVKESKQDESGMPNNRFLAERTGGTYSTLKVQPAELEDSGVYFCASSHGQGVQSPLHFGNGTRLTVT.

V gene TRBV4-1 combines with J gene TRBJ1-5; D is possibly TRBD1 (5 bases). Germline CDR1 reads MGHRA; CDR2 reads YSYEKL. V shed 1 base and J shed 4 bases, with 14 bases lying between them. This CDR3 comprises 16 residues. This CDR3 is CASSQGVGGGNQPQHF. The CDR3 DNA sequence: TGCGCCAGCAGCCAAGGGGTCGGGGGGGGAAATCAGCCCCAGCATTTT.

In DNA, the CDR3 is TGTGCCAGCAGTTTGCAGGGGGTCTACGAGCAGTACTTC. It is translated as CASSLQGVYEQYF. V is TRBV27 and J is TRBJ2-7; 7 nucleotides line up with TRBD1. The CDR3 loop spans 13 amino acids. Germline V CDR1 and CDR2: MNHEY, SMNVEV (reference sequence). Trimming removed 3 bases from V and 3 bases from J; junction bases left unmatched: 2.

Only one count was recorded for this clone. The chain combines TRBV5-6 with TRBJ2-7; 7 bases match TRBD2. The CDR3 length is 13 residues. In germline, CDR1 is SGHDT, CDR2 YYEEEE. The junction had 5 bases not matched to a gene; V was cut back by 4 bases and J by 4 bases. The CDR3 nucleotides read TGTGCCAGCAGCAAAAGGCGGGGGTACGAGCAGTACTTC. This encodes CASSKRRGYEQYF.

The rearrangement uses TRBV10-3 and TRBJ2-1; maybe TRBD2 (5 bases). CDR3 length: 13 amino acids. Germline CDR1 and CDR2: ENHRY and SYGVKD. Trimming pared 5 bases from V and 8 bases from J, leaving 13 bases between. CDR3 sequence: CAISPPGYHEQFF. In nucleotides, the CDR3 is TGTGCCATCAGTCCCCCGGGGTACCATGAGCAGTTCTTC.

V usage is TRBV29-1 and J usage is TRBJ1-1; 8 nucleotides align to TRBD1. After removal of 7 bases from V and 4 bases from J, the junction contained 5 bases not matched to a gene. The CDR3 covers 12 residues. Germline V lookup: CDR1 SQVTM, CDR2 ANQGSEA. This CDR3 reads CSATGGVTEAFF. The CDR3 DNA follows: TGCAGCGCAACAGGGGGGGTCACTGAAGCTTTCTTT.

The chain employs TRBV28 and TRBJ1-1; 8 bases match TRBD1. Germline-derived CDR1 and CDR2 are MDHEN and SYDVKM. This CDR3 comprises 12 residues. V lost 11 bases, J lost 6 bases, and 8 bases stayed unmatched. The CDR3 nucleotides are TGTGCCGCTCACAGGGGGGTGCCTGAAGCTTTCTTT. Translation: CAAHRGVPEAFF.

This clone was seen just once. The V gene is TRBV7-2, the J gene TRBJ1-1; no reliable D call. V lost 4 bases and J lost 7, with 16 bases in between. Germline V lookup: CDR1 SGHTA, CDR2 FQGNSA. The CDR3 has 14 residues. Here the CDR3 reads CASSSNQIQVEAFF. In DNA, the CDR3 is TGTGCCAGCAGCTCAAACCAGATACAAGTTGAAGCTTTCTTT.

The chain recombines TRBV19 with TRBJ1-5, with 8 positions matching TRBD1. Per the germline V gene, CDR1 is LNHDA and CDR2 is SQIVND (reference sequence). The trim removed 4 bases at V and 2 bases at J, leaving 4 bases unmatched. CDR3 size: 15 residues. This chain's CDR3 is CASSRQGWGNQPQHF. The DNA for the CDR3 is TGTGCCAGTAGTAGACAGGGGTGGGGCAATCAGCCCCAGCATTTT.

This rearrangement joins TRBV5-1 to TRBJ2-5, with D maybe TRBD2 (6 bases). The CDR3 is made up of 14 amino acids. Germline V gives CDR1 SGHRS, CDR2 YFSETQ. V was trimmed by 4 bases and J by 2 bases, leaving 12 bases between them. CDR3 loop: CASSQPGAQETQYF. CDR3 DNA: TGCGCCAGCAGCCAGCCGGGAGCACAAGAGACCCAGTACTTC.

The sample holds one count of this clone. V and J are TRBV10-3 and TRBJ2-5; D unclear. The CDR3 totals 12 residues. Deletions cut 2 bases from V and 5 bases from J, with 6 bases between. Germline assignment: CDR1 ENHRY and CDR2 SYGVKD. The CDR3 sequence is CAISEAGETQYF. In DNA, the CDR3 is TGTGCCATCAGTGAGGCCGGGGAGACCCAGTACTTC.

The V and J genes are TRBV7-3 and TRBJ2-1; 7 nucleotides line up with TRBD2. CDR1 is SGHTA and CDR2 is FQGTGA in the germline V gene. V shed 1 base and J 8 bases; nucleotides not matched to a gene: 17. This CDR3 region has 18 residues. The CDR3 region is CASSLRGGRWLADDEQFF. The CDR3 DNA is TGTGCCAGCAGCTTAAGGGGGGGAAGGTGGCTAGCTGACGATGAGCAGTTCTTC.

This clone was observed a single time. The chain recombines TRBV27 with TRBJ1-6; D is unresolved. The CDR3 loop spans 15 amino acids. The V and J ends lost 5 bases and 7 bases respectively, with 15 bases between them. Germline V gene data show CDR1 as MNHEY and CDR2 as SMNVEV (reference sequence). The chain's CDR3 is CASSLTILGNSPLHF. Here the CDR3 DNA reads TGTGCCAGCAGTCTAACAATACTCGGGAATTCACCCCTCCACTTT.

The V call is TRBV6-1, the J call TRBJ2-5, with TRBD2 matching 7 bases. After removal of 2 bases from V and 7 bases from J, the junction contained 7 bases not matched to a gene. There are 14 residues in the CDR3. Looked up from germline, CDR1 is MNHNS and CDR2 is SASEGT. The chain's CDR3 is CASSETSGVTTQYF. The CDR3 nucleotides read TGTGCCAGCAGTGAAACGAGCGGGGTGACGACCCAGTACTTC.

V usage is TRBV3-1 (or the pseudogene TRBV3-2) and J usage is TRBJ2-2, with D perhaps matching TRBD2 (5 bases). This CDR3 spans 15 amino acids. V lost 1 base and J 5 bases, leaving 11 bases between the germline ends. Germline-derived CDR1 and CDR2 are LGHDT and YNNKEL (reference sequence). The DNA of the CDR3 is TGTGCCAGCAGCCAAGTAGGGAGCGCAACCGGGGAGCTGTTTTTT. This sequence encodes CASSQVGSATGELFF.

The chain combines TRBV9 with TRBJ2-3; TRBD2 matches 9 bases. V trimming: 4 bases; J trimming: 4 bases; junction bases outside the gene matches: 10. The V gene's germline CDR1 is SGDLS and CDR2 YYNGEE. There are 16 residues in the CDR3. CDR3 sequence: CASSSPLAGFADTQYF. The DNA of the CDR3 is TGTGCCAGCAGCTCTCCCCTAGCGGGGTTCGCAGATACGCAGTATTTT.

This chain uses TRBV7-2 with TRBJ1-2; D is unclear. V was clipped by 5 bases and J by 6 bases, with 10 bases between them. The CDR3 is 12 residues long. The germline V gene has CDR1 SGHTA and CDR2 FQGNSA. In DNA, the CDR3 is TGTGCCAGCAGCCTCCAGTCCCATGGCTACACCTTC. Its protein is CASSLQSHGYTF.

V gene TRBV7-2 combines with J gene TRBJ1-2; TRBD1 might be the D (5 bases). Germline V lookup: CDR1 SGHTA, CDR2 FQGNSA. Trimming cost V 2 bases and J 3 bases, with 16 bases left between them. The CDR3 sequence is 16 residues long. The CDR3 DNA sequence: TGTGCCAGCAGCTTAAACGTCTGGCAGGGTGACTATGGCTACACCTTC. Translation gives CASSLNVWQGDYGYTF.